One sample yielded the 26 T cell receptor beta chains listed below, sequenced in a study of T cells in Graves' hyperthyroidism and ophthalmopathy. TCR beta CDR3 region amplification was performed from RNA transcripts. A set of HTBI primers served as the primers for a first-round RT-PCR of the TCR CDR3. Via MiXCR, TCRdb re-called the multiplex PCR reads, giving one row per CDR3 protein. Of 600,000 to 750,000 distinct CDR3 sequences detected, 15% to 20% appear once; the ten largest clones hold 15%. The sample comprised blood. These receptor sequences come from a man aged 50 or older with Graves' hyperthyroidism.

In this sample, this clonotype turned up many times. The CDR3 DNA sequence: TGCGCCAGCAGTGAGTACACCGGTTATGGGGCCTACGAGCAGTACTTC. Protein: CASSEYTGYGAYEQYF. This chain links TRBV10-1 with TRBJ2-7, with D unresolved. Trimming stripped 1 base from V and 2 bases from J, with 15 bases between. Germline V gene lookup returns CDR1 WNHNN and CDR2 SYGVQD (reference sequence). There are 16 residues in the CDR3.

The table lists this clonotype with a few counts. The genes are TRBV15 and TRBJ2-6; no definite D call. CDR1 is LNHNV, CDR2 YYDKDF, per germline (reference sequence). The length of the CDR3 is 14 residues. V gave up 1 base and J gave up 2 bases, with 3 bases separating them. The CDR3 spells CATSRVPGANVLTF. The CDR3 DNA follows: TGTGCCACCAGCAGAGTTCCTGGGGCCAACGTCCTGACTTTC. The variable domain in full, with the rest retrieved from reference TRBV15 and TRBJ2-6, is DAMVIQNPRYQVTQFGKPVTLSCSQTLNHNVMYWYQQKSSQAPKLLFHYYDKDFNNEADTPDNFQSRRPNTSFCFLDIRSPGLGDTAMYLCATSRVPGANVLTFGAGSRLTVL.

This clonotype was found a few times. This chain uses TRBV19 with TRBJ1-4; 7 nucleotides agree with TRBD1. CDR3 size: 13 residues. Per germline, CDR1 LNHDA and CDR2 SQIVND (reference sequence). The V segment lost 9 bases and the J segment 2 bases; nucleotides outside the gene matches: 3. The CDR3 region has the DNA TGTGCCAGCGGGACAGCGACTAATGAAAAACTGTTTTTT. Amino acid sequence: CASGTATNEKLFF.

This clonotype was seen more than once but under ten times. J is TRBJ2-1 and V is TRBV20-1; D unclear. With 2 bases removed from V and 0 bases from J, the gap between germline ends came to 11 bases. Germline values: CDR1 DFQATT, CDR2 SNEGSKA (reference sequence). The CDR3 sequence is 15 residues long. The CDR3 nucleotides are TGCAGTGCTAGAACTTCTAGGAGCTCCTACAATGAGCAGTTCTTC. Translation gives CSARTSRSSYNEQFF.

The J gene is TRBJ2-7, the V gene TRBV7-9, with a tentative D call TRBD1 (6 bases). The germline CDR1 and CDR2 sequences are SEHNR and FQNEAQ (reference sequence). V was shortened by 6 bases and J by 5 bases, with 14 bases between the two germline ends. There are 13 residues in the CDR3. The CDR3 DNA follows: TGTGCCAGCAGGTCCAAACAGGGCAACGAGCAGTACTTC. Translation gives CASRSKQGNEQYF. The whole variable domain, filled in from reference TRBV7-9 and TRBJ2-7, reads DTGVSQNPRHKITKRGQNVTFRCDPISEHNRLYWYRQTLGQGPEFLTYFQNEAQLEKSRLLSDRFSAERPKGSFSTLEIQRTEQGDSAMYLCASRSKQGNEQYFGPGTRLTVT.

The rearrangement joins TRBV28 to TRBJ2-3, with D perhaps TRBD2 (6 bases). The CDR3 contains 15 residues. The V gene lost 7 bases and the J gene lost 1 base, with 15 bases spanning the gap. Germline V gives CDR1 MDHEN, CDR2 SYDVKM. The CDR3 region is CASKVVPGGTDTQYF. In DNA form, the CDR3 reads TGTGCCAGCAAAGTGGTGCCGGGGGGCACAGATACGCAGTATTTT.

This clonotype has only a few counts. J is TRBJ1-3 and V is TRBV30, with no clear D. CDR1 and CDR2 from the germline V gene are GTSNPN and SVGIG (reference sequence). V lost 1 base to trimming and J lost 2 bases, with 12 bases between them. The CDR3 is made up of 15 amino acids. CDR3 sequence (DNA): TGTGCCTGGAGTGGGTTTTTGGCAGCTGGAAACACCATATATTTT. It yields the protein CAWSGFLAAGNTIYF.

This clonotype has a handful of counts. The rearrangement uses TRBV10-1 and TRBJ1-3, with a possible D match to TRBD1 (6 bases). The length of the CDR3 is 14 residues. CDR1 is WNHNN, CDR2 SYGVQD, per germline (reference sequence). The V and J ends lost 7 bases and 0 bases respectively, with 10 bases between them. CDR3 sequence (DNA): TGCGCCAGCACCGAGGACAGCTCTGGAAACACCATATATTTT. It encodes CASTEDSSGNTIYF.

This clonotype was counted at least ten times. The chain combines TRBV10-3 with TRBJ2-7, with 10 bases identical to TRBD1. V trimming: 6 bases; J trimming: 0 bases; junction bases outside the gene matches: 14. CDR3 length: 18 amino acids. Germline V gene lookup returns CDR1 ENHRY and CDR2 SYGVKD. The CDR3 bases are TGTGCCATCAGGGGGACAGGGGTCAACAATTACCGCTCCTACGAGCAGTACTTC. This sequence encodes CAIRGTGVNNYRSYEQYF.

This clonotype was observed many times. The chain employs TRBV7-2 and TRBJ1-4; TRBD1 is a possible D gene (5 bases). Looked up from germline, CDR1 is SGHTA and CDR2 is FQGNSA. This CDR3 has 15 amino acids. The ends were cut back, 5 bases at V and 7 bases at J, with 17 bases in the middle. The DNA for the CDR3 is TGTGCCAGCAGCCGCCGCCAGGGAATGGGTGAAAAACTGTTTTTT. Protein product: CASSRRQGMGEKLFF.

This clonotype was found many times. CDR3: CSAKGPSNTGELFF. The CDR3 DNA follows: TGCAGTGCAAAGGGACCATCGAACACCGGGGAGCTGTTTTTT. The V call is TRBV20-1, the J call TRBJ2-2; possibly TRBD1 or TRBD2 for D (5 bases each). Per germline, CDR1 DFQATT and CDR2 SNEGSKA (reference sequence). This CDR3 has 14 amino acids. Between the trimmed V and J ends, which lost 6 bases and 0 bases, there was a span of 11 bases.

V is TRBV7-9 and J is TRBJ2-7; 10 nucleotides agree with TRBD2. The CDR3 covers 14 residues. After removal of 11 bases from V and 9 bases from J, the junction contained 16 bases not matched to a gene. Germline CDR1 SEHNR, CDR2 FQNEAQ (reference sequence). The CDR3, as DNA: TGTGCCGTACAGGGGCCTAGCGGGAGTCCCGGGCAGTACTTC. The encoded protein is CAVQGPSGSPGQYF.

This clonotype was detected only a few times. The junction differs from germline at one of its ends, possibly a read error. This rearrangement joins TRBV11-3 to TRBJ2-1; a possible D gene is TRBD1 (5 bases). The CDR3 length is 20 residues. Germline loops: CDR1 SGHNT, CDR2 YENEEA. Written as DNA, the CDR3 is TGTGCCAGCACCGTCCGAAAGTCATTACAGACAGACGAGTTCCACAATGAGCGGTTCTTC. Its protein product is CASTVRKSLQTDEFHNERFF.

J is TRBJ1-4 and V is TRBV7-2; D unresolved. CDR3 length: 14 amino acids. From germline, CDR1 is SGHTA and CDR2 FQGNSA. V lost 5 bases, J lost 6 bases, and 13 bases lay in between. The CDR3: CASSINNLDEKLFF. The DNA of the CDR3 is TGTGCCAGCAGCATAAACAACTTGGATGAAAAACTGTTTTTT.

This clonotype was counted many times. J is TRBJ2-3 and V is TRBV11-2; 11 nucleotides line up with TRBD2. This CDR3 has 15 amino acids. The V and J ends lost 2 bases and 9 bases, in that order; junction bases with no gene match: 7. Germline V gene sequence: CDR1 SGHAT, CDR2 FQNNGV. The CDR3 DNA reads TGTGCCAGCAGCTTATATGGGACTAGCGGCCGAACGCAGTATTTT. Protein product: CASSLYGTSGRTQYF.

Many counts were recorded for this clonotype. The gene calls are TRBV28 and TRBJ2-7; D is undetermined. The CDR3 contains 14 residues. V was trimmed by 3 bases and J by 1 base, leaving 10 bases between them. CDR1 is MDHEN, CDR2 SYDVKM, per germline. This chain's CDR3 is CASSFPLQSYEQYF. CDR3 DNA: TGTGCCAGCAGTTTCCCTCTCCAATCCTACGAGCAGTACTTC.

This clonotype was seen at least ten times. The rearrangement uses TRBV5-1 and TRBJ2-2; TRBD2 aligns across 15 bases. Germline V CDR1 and CDR2: SGHRS, YFSETQ. V shed 4 bases and J 6 bases; nucleotides not matched to a gene: 1. CDR3 length: 15 residues. The CDR3 reads CASSGLAGGPGELFF. The CDR3 DNA is TGCGCCAGCAGCGGACTAGCGGGAGGGCCCGGGGAGCTGTTTTTT.

At least ten counts were recorded for this clonotype. This chain joins TRBV2 and TRBJ2-2; maybe TRBD1 (6 bases). V lost 4 bases and J lost 7, with 19 bases in between. The germline V gene encodes CDR1 SNHLY and CDR2 FYNNEI. The CDR3 runs to 16 residues. CDR3 sequence reads: CASSVFGDIVDGELFF. The DNA of the CDR3 is TGTGCCAGCAGTGTATTTGGGGACATTGTTGACGGGGAGCTGTTTTTT.

A few counts support this clonotype. CDR3 bases: TGCAGCGCGGGGGACGATCAAGAGACCCAGTACTTC. It specifies CSAGDDQETQYF. The chain is built from TRBV29-1 and TRBJ2-5, with D maybe TRBD2 (6 bases). The V gene's germline CDR1 is SQVTM and CDR2 ANQGSEA. Between the trimmed V and J ends, which lost 7 bases and 2 bases, there was a span of 11 bases. The CDR3 is 12 amino acids.

About this clonotype: This may be a read error: a much more frequent sequence differs by one nucleotide. The rearrangement links TRBV6-5 to TRBJ1-2; D is unresolved. Trimming took 0 bases from V and 7 from J, leaving 12 bases between them. The CDR3 runs 14 residues. In germline, CDR1 is MNHEY, CDR2 SVGAGI. CDR3 sequence reads: CASSYSARRVGYTF. The DNA of the CDR3 is TGTGCCAGCAGTTACTCGGCTAGGCGAGTTGGCTACACCTTC.

This clonotype was observed at least ten times. The gene calls are TRBV6-5 and TRBJ2-7; a possible D gene is TRBD1 (6 bases). CDR1 MNHEY and CDR2 SVGAGI come from the germline V gene. The length of the CDR3 is 14 residues. V lost 2 bases to trimming and J lost 3 bases, with 11 bases between them. CDR3: CASSYRSRGYEQYF. DNA for the CDR3: TGTGCCAGCAGTTACCGCTCCAGGGGCTACGAGCAGTACTTC.

This clonotype was detected ten times or more. The genes are TRBV7-6 and TRBJ2-1; D is unresolved. The V gene lost 0 bases and the J gene lost 5 bases, with 2 bases spanning the gap. The length of the CDR3 is 12 residues. The germline CDR1 and CDR2 sequences are SGHVS and FNYEAQ. The CDR3 coding sequence is TGTGCCAGCAGCTTAGCAAACAATGAGCAGTTCTTC. Translating it yields CASSLANNEQFF.

This clonotype was recorded many times. V and J are TRBV20-1 and TRBJ2-7, with TRBD2 matching over 12 bases. The germline gives CDR1 DFQATT, CDR2 SNEGSKA (reference sequence). The CDR3 length is 14 residues. V gave up 4 bases and J gave up 6 bases; unmatched junction bases: 7. For the CDR3, the DNA is TGCAGTGCTACCCGGACTAGCGGGATCCCCGAGCAGTACTTC. This sequence encodes CSATRTSGIPEQYF.

This clonotype showed up just once. This chain uses TRBV7-9 with TRBJ2-5; no definite D call. V lost 4 bases and J lost 5, with 14 bases in between. The CDR3 runs to 14 residues. Germline V gene sequence: CDR1 SEHNR, CDR2 FQNEAQ (reference sequence). The chain's CDR3 is CASSYMDVIETQYF. CDR3 DNA: TGTGCCAGCAGCTACATGGACGTGATCGAGACCCAGTACTTC.

This clonotype has at least ten counts. The chain couples TRBV30 to TRBJ1-2, with 7 bases identical to TRBD1. Germline V gives CDR1 GTSNPN, CDR2 SVGIG (reference sequence). The CDR3 has 10 residues. V lost 6 bases, J lost 9 bases, and 4 bases stayed unmatched. CDR3 DNA: TGTGCCTGCCAGGGGGGTAGCTACACCTTC. Residues: CACQGGSYTF.

As concerns this clonotype: The CDR3 does not close with the conserved phenylalanine or tryptophan, likely indicating a read error. The chain employs TRBV5-5 and TRBJ1-1, with 7 bases matching TRBD1. Trimming removed 4 bases from V and 3 bases from J; junction bases left unmatched: 6. Germline V gives CDR1 SGHKS, CDR2 YYEKEE (reference sequence). The CDR3 has 14 residues. Written as DNA, the CDR3 is TGTGCCAGCAGCACCCATGACAGGGACACTGAAGCTTTCCTT. It translates to CASSTHDRDTEAFL.